The entry that follows covers one T cell receptor beta chain sequence. The read is 3 residues too short to cover the CDR3 end, so that end is filled in from the germline J gene. This entry is derived from a study of T cells in women clearing cervical HPV infection. Only in-frame clones appear in the TCRdb table, and some are missing; sequencing was by immunoSEQ multiplex PCR. The table gives around 35,000 clones; the top ten clones make up about 3.7% of it. Trimming took 1 base from V and 3 from J; bases not matched to a gene: 4. CDR1 is SGHRS and CDR2 is YFSETQ in the germline V gene. The CDR3 spans 16 residues.

The sequence came from a woman aged 18 to 75 with a cervical HPV16 infection that either progressed to CIN3+ or cleared (not recorded which). The rearrangement links TRBV5-1 to TRBJ2-2, with 9 positions matching TRBD1. Sequences were obtained from blood buffy coat. CDR3 amino acids: CASSLTGGSDTGELFF. CDR3 DNA, as far as it was read: TGCGCCAGCAGCTTGACAGGGGGCTCGGACACCGGGGAG. The variable domain in full, completed from reference TRBV5-1 and TRBJ2-2, reads KAGVTQTPRYLIKTRGQQVTLSCSPISGHRSVSWYQQTPGQGLQFLFEYFSETQRNKGNFPGRFSGRQFSNSRSEMNVSTLELGDSALYLCASSLTGGSDTGELFFGEGSRLTVL.